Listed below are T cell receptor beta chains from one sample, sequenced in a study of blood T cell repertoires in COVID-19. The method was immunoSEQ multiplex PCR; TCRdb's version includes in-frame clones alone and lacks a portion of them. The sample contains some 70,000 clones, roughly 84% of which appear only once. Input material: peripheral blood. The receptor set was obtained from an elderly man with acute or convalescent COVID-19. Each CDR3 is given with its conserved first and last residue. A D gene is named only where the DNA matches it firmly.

CASSITQNYGYTF	TGTGCCAGTAGTATCACGCAGAACTATGGCTACACCTTC	-	TRBV19	TRBJ1-2
CASSPGTSRDTQYF	TGTGCCAGCAGCCCGGGGACTAGCAGGGATACGCAGTATTTT	TRBD2	TRBV7-2	TRBJ2-3
CASSFPGTGQEAQYF	TGTGCCAGCAGTTTCCCCGGGACAGGGCAGGAGGCCCAGTACTTC	TRBD1	TRBV28	TRBJ2-5
CASTLTGNNEQFF	TGTGCCAGCACCTTGACAGGGAACAATGAGCAGTTCTTC	TRBD1	TRBV2	TRBJ2-1
CASSTARGGRVNEQFF	TGTGCCAGTAGTACGGCCCGGGGGGGCCGGGTCAATGAGCAGTTCTTC	TRBD2	TRBV19	TRBJ2-1
CASSSAEGQSLMGTF	TGTGCCAGCAGTTCGGCTGAGGGACAGTCTCTGATGGGCACCTTC	TRBD1	TRBV28	TRBJ1-2
CASSLTNRGVIDEQYF	TGTGCCAGCAGCTTAACAAACCGGGGGGTCATAGACGAGCAGTACTTC	TRBD2	TRBV7-8	TRBJ2-7
CASSVVATYNEQFF	TGTGCCAGCAGCGTAGTAGCGACCTACAATGAGCAGTTCTTC	-	TRBV9	TRBJ2-1
CASSVEAVSTDTQYF	TGTGCCAGCAGCGTAGAAGCGGTTAGCACAGATACGCAGTATTTT	-	TRBV9	TRBJ2-3
CASSHGQGNSPLHF	TGTGCCAGCAGCCACGGACAGGGCAATTCACCCCTCCACTTT	TRBD1	TRBV7-9	TRBJ1-6
CSVGLAYEQYF	TGCAGCGTGGGACTAGCTTACGAGCAGTACTTC	TRBD2	TRBV29-1	TRBJ2-7
CASSVGRAGPETQYF	TGTGCCAGCAGCGTAGGGAGGGCAGGGCCAGAGACCCAGTACTTC	-	TRBV9	TRBJ2-5
CARSLILTGWAVNTEAFF	TGTGCCAGAAGCTTGATTCTGACAGGGTGGGCAGTAAACACTGAAGCTTTCTTT	TRBD1	TRBV5-3	TRBJ1-1
CATSRLGGAGQFF	TGTGCCACCAGCCGCCTTGGAGGGGCGGGGCAGTTCTTC	-	TRBV15	TRBJ2-1
CATSRGGQGAYEQYF	TGTGCCACCAGCAGAGGGGGACAGGGGGCGTACGAGCAGTACTTC	TRBD1	TRBV15	TRBJ2-7
CSVVFQGASNYGYTF	TGCAGCGTTGTATTCCAGGGGGCGTCGAACTATGGCTACACCTTC	TRBD1	TRBV29-1	TRBJ1-2